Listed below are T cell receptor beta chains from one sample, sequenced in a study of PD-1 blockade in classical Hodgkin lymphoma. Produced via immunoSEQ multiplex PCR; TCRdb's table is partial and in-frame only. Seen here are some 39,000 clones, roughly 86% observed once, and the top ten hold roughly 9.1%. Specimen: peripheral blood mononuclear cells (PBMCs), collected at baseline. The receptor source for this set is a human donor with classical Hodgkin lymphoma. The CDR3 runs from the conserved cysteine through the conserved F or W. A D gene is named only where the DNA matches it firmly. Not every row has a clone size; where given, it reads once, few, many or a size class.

TGCGCCAGCAGCTTGGCAGGGGAGGCCTACAATGAGCAGTTCTTC | CASSLAGEAYNEQFF | TRBJ2-1 | - | - | TRBV5-1
TGTGCCAGCAGCTTGGGAGGGATGGAGACCCAGTACTTC | CASSLGGMETQYF | TRBJ2-5 | - | - | TRBV5-4
TGTGCCAGCAGTTTTATAAGGAGCTCCTATAATTCACCCCTCCACTTT | CASSFIRSSYNSPLHF | TRBJ1-6 | - | - | TRBV28
TGTGCCAGCAGCTTCCGGGGGAGTAGCACAGATACGCAGTATTTT | CASSFRGSSTDTQYF | TRBJ2-3 | - | - | TRBV7-9
TGCGCCAGCAGCACCCCTCGGGACAGGGGGCCTCCCTCCTACGAGCAGTACTTC | CASSTPRDRGPPSYEQYF | TRBJ2-7 | - | TRBD1 | TRBV4-1
TGTGCCATCTCAGGGGTAGCAGACACCGGGGAGCTGTTTTTT | CAISGVADTGELFF | TRBJ2-2 | - | - | TRBV6-1
TGTGCCAGCAGCGCAGGGGTCTACGAGCAGTACTTC | CASSAGVYEQYF | TRBJ2-7 | - | - | TRBV7-9
TGTGCCAGCAGCTTGGATCTCGGGCGACTAGCGGAATACAATGAGCAGTTCTTC | CASSLDLGRLAEYNEQFF | TRBJ2-1 | - | TRBD2 | TRBV5-4
TGCGCCAGCAGCCGAACTTCTCGCTTAAAGGGGACTCAGCCCCAGCATTTT | CASSRTSRLKGTQPQHF | TRBJ1-5 | few | - | TRBV4-1
TGTGCCAGCAGTTTATCCCAGGACACTGAAGCTTTCTTT | CASSLSQDTEAFF | TRBJ1-1 | once | - | TRBV27
TGTGCCAGCAGCACCAGCTGGGAATCCGGGGAGCTGTTTTTT | CASSTSWESGELFF | TRBJ2-2 | once | - | TRBV9
TGCGCCAGCAGTTCGATTGGACAGGGTGATGGAAACACCATATATTTT | CASSSIGQGDGNTIYF | TRBJ1-3 | - | TRBD1 | TRBV5-1
TGTGCCAGCAGTTACAGACAAGAGAACACTGAAGCTTTCTTT | CASSYRQENTEAFF | TRBJ1-1 | - | - | TRBV6-6
TGTGCCAGCAGCCCTGAAGGGGTCAGGGCGAACTATGGCTACACCTTC | CASSPEGVRANYGYTF | TRBJ1-2 | once | - | TRBV5-4
TGTGCCAGCAGCGTAGAAGGGGTCATCAATGAAAAACTGTTTTTT | CASSVEGVINEKLFF | TRBJ1-4 | - | - | TRBV9
TGTGCCAGCAGCCTTCGCAGGTGGACCGGGGAGCTGTTTTTT | CASSLRRWTGELFF | TRBJ2-2 | once | - | TRBV7-9
TGTGCCAGCAGGGTCGGACTAGCGGGGAACACCGGGGAGCTGTTTTTT | CASRVGLAGNTGELFF | TRBJ2-2 | - | TRBD2 | TRBV2
TGTGCCAGCAGCTTAGATCTGCGGGGCGACGACTATGGCTACACCTTC | CASSLDLRGDDYGYTF | TRBJ1-2 | - | - | TRBV11-3
TGTGCCAGTAGCCAGTGGGGAGGGGAGAGCGAGCAGTACTTC | CASSQWGGESEQYF | TRBJ2-7 | - | TRBD2 | TRBV19
TGTGCCAGCAGTTTATGGTACAGGGATGAAAAACTGTTTTTT | CASSLWYRDEKLFF | TRBJ1-4 | - | - | TRBV28
TGCGCCAGCAGCGTATCCAGGGTGAGCGGCTCCTACGAGCAGTACTTC | CASSVSRVSGSYEQYF | TRBJ2-7 | - | - | TRBV5-1
TGCGCCAGCAGAGGGACAGGGGGGACAGATACGCAGTATTTT | CASRGTGGTDTQYF | TRBJ2-3 | - | TRBD1 | TRBV5-1
TGTGCCAGCAGCGTGGGGGGACTAGCGGGAGGCCGCTACGAGCAGTACTTC | CASSVGGLAGGRYEQYF | TRBJ2-7 | - | TRBD2 | TRBV9
TGTGCCAGCAGTCAACCTGGGACAGGGGCGCTCACGGAGACCCAGTACTTC | CASSQPGTGALTETQYF | TRBJ2-5 | - | TRBD1 | TRBV25-1
TGTGCCAGCAGCATCTCGGAAGCCAACGTCCTGACTTTC | CASSISEANVLTF | TRBJ2-6 | few | - | TRBV5-4
TGTGCCAGTAGTATAGGAGACATTACAGATACGCAGTATTTT | CASSIGDITDTQYF | TRBJ2-3 | - | - | TRBV19
TGTGCCAGCAGCCCTAGACTAGCGGGAAACACCGGGGAGCTGTTTTTT | CASSPRLAGNTGELFF | TRBJ2-2 | - | TRBD2 | TRBV7-9